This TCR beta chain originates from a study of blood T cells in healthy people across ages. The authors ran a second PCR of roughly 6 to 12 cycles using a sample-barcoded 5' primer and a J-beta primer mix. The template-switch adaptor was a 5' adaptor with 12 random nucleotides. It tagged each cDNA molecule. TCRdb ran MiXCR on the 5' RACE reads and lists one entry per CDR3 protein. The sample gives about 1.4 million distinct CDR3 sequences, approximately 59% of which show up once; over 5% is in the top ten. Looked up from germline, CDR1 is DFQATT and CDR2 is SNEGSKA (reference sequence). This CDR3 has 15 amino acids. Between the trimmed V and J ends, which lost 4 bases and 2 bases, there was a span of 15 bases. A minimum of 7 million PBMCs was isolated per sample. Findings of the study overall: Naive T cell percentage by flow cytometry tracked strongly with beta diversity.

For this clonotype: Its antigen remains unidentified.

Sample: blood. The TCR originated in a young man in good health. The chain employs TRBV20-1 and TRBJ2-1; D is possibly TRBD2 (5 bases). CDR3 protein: CSATTFEGTYNEQFF. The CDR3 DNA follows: TGCAGTGCTACGACGTTTGAGGGAACCTACAATGAGCAGTTCTTC.